This note documents a single TCR beta chain sequence. The junction and the germline gene differ at one end; a read error may be behind it. A primer matching the constant region was used to make TCR beta cDNA from 500 to 650 ng of total RNA. Libraries covering TCR beta were generated through three nested multiplex PCR rounds (using a slightly modified ARM-PCR). The study ran its first two PCR rounds for approximately 10 cycles each, using TRBV1-TRBV30 forward primers and a C-beta reverse primer. TCRdb processed the multiplex PCR reads anew with MiXCR; each CDR3 protein has one entry. The table shows approximately 300,000 distinct CDR3 sequences, with less than 75% occurring only once. Germline DNA was also extracted, and blood RNA was taken from unsorted whole blood. This sample was taken from a study of tumor-infiltrating lymphocytes in primary liver carcinoma. The CDR3 totals 15 residues.

The V call is TRBV12-3 or TRBV12-4, the J call TRBJ2-1; D is possibly TRBD2 (7 bases). Sequencing was done on a sample of peripheral blood. The TCR comes from a man aged 40-50 years with primary liver carcinoma and hepatitis B virus infection. The CDR3 sequence: CASSFRGRGYNGQFF. The DNA for the CDR3 is TGTGCCAGCAGTTTCCGGGGGAGGGGGTACAATGGGCAGTTCTTC.